These T cell receptor beta chains were read from a single sample in a study of T cells in localized non-small cell lung cancer. Method: immunoSEQ multiplex PCR; TCRdb's copy keeps in-frame clones and lacks some. The data contain approximately 31,000 clones, 85% to 90% of them singletons. The sample in question was peripheral blood, obtained before any cancer treatment. The receptors shown here come from a male donor aged 60 or older with stage III lung adenocarcinoma. Both conserved end residues are part of each CDR3. D genes are given only for firm matches. Clone size is given for some rows only: seen once, a few or many times, or a class if the clone is expanded.

size	D	V	J	DNA	CDR3
NA	TRBD1	TRBV15	TRBJ1-2	TGTGCCACCAGCATATCCGGGACAGGGGTCGGCTACACCTTC	CATSISGTGVGYTF
once	NA	TRBV6-1	TRBJ1-2	TGTGCCAGCAGTGAACCAGGGAACTATGGCTACACCTTC	CASSEPGNYGYTF
NA	NA	TRBV9	TRBJ2-2	TGTGCCAGCAGCGTCGGGACACCGAACACCGGGGAGCTGTTTTTT	CASSVGTPNTGELFF
NA	NA	TRBV19	TRBJ2-1	TGTGCCAGTAGTATCTTGGGTTTAGGTGAGCAGTTCTTC	CASSILGLGEQFF
few	NA	TRBV5-1	TRBJ1-1	TGCGCCAGCACCATGGGGCCTGGGAACACTGAAGCTTTCTTT	CASTMGPGNTEAFF
NA	NA	TRBV19	TRBJ1-3	TGTGCCAGTAGTCCCGGATTTGCCGACACCATATATTTT	CASSPGFADTIYF
NA	NA	TRBV18	TRBJ2-7	TGTGCCAGCTCACCACCGATCGGCGCAGGCGGCGAGCAGTACTTC	CASSPPIGAGGEQYF
few	NA	TRBV7-3	TRBJ1-2	TGTGCCAGCAGTTATGATGGCTATGGCTACACCTTC	CASSYDGYGYTF
NA	TRBD1	TRBV6-4	TRBJ1-3	TGTGCCAGCAGTAGGACAGGACGTGGGTATTTT	CASSRTGRGYF
NA	NA	TRBV7-2	TRBJ1-4	TGTGCCAGCACCCCGGCCCCCAGTGCTGCGGGAGGAGAAAAACTGTTTTTT	CASTPAPSAAGGEKLFF
NA	NA	TRBV29-1	TRBJ2-1	TGCAGCGTTGAAGATCCTAACCGGGCCGTAGGGCGCTACAATGAGCAGTTCTTC	CSVEDPNRAVGRYNEQFF
few	NA	TRBV6-5	TRBJ2-2	TGTGCCAGCAGTTACGGGTCCGGGGAGCTGTTTTTT	CASSYGSGELFF
NA	TRBD1	TRBV5-6	TRBJ1-3	TGTGCCAGCAGCTTACAGGGGACTGGAAACACCATATATTTT	CASSLQGTGNTIYF
NA	NA	TRBV27	TRBJ1-5	TGTGCCAGCAGTTTAGAAGTGGGCCAGCCCCAGCATTTT	CASSLEVGQPQHF
NA	TRBD1	TRBV5-5	TRBJ2-7	TGTGCCAGCAGCTTCGCGGGACAGGGGATCTACGAGCAGTACTTC	CASSFAGQGIYEQYF
NA	NA	TRBV6-5	TRBJ2-1	TGTGCCAGCAGTTTCACAGAGAGCAGTCGGTTCCTCTTC	CASSFTESSRFLF
NA	TRBD1	TRBV5-5	TRBJ1-4	TGTGCCAGCAGCCGACAGGGTCGGTGGGGACCCGAAGAACTGTTTTTT	CASSRQGRWGPEELFF
NA	NA	TRBV13	TRBJ1-2	TGTGCCAGCAGCTTAGGCCTAAATTTCGAGGTCGGCTATGGCTACACCTTC	CASSLGLNFEVGYGYTF
NA	NA	TRBV7-6	TRBJ2-3	TGTGCCAGCAGCGCCCAACTAGCCGCTAGCACAGATACGCAGTATTTT	CASSAQLAASTDTQYF
NA	NA	TRBV4-1	TRBJ2-7	TGCGCCAGCAGCCAAGAGGGACAATCCTACGAGCAGTACTTC	CASSQEGQSYEQYF
NA	TRBD1	TRBV30	TRBJ1-4	TGTGCCTGGAGGAAACAGGGGGCGAATGAAAAACTGTTTTTT	CAWRKQGANEKLFF
NA	TRBD2	TRBV7-8	TRBJ2-5	TGTGCCAGCAGCTTAGTAGGGACTAGCCAAGAGACCCAGTACTTC	CASSLVGTSQETQYF
NA	NA	TRBV5-6	TRBJ2-3	TGTGCCAGCAGTCCGGGACTGATCGAATCTAGCACAGATACGCAGTATTTT	CASSPGLIESSTDTQYF
NA	NA	TRBV5-1	TRBJ1-1	TGCGCCAGCAGCGGGACAACAGCGAACACTGAAGCTTTCTTT	CASSGTTANTEAFF
NA	NA	TRBV29-1	TRBJ2-3	TGCAGCGTTGGGCCGCCGAATACGCAGTATTTT	CSVGPPNTQYF
NA	NA	TRBV6-6	TRBJ1-5	TGTGCCAGCGCCACGGGGTCGGGAGGAAATCAGCCCCAGCATTTT	CASATGSGGNQPQHF
NA	TRBD2	TRBV6-6	TRBJ2-1	TGTGCCAGCAGTGGACTAGAGAGCTCCTACAATGAGCAGTTCTTC	CASSGLESSYNEQFF
NA	NA	TRBV5-1	TRBJ1-2	TGCGCCAGCAGCTTGGGGGAGGGAAGTGGCTATGGCTACACCTTC	CASSLGEGSGYGYTF
once	NA	TRBV9	TRBJ1-1	TGTGCCAGCAGCGTAGATGAGAACACTGAAGCTTTCTTT	CASSVDENTEAFF
once	NA	TRBV19	TRBJ2-2	TGTGCCACCAAGTTAGGGGCAATGAACACCGGGGAGCTGTTTTTT	CATKLGAMNTGELFF
NA	NA	TRBV19	TRBJ1-5	TGTGCCAGTAGGGACGGTTATAGCAATCAGCCCCAGCATTTT	CASRDGYSNQPQHF
NA	TRBD1	TRBV19	TRBJ1-1	TGTGCCAGTAGGCCAGGGACAGGGGGCACTGAAGCTTTCTTT	CASRPGTGGTEAFF
NA	NA	TRBV5-4	TRBJ1-1	TGTGCCAGCAGTCGTCAGGGAGGTGATGAAGCTTTCTTT	CASSRQGGDEAFF
NA	NA	TRBV9	TRBJ2-2	TGTGCCAGCAGCGTAGCTGGAGGATCAAACACCGGGGAGCTGTTTTTT	CASSVAGGSNTGELFF
NA	TRBD1	TRBV18	TRBJ2-5	TGTGCCAGCTCACGTGACAGGGGTTCAGAGACCCAGTACTTC	CASSRDRGSETQYF
NA	NA	TRBV19	TRBJ2-3	TGTGCCAGTGGCCAGGGATGGTGGGCAGATACGCAGTATTTT	CASGQGWWADTQYF
NA	NA	TRBV19	TRBJ1-5	TGTGCCAGTATACAGGCAGGGAATGGACAGCCCCAGCATTTT	CASIQAGNGQPQHF
NA	TRBD2	TRBV6-4	TRBJ2-1	TGTGCCAGCAGTGTCCGCGGACTAGCGGCTTCGGGGGGCTACAATGAGCAGTTCTTC	CASSVRGLAASGGYNEQFF
NA	NA	TRBV7-8	TRBJ1-2	TGTGCCAGCAGCTTAGGGACCGCGAGCGGCTACACCTTC	CASSLGTASGYTF
NA	NA	TRBV2	TRBJ2-2	TGTGCCAGCAGTGAAGGGGGCACGAACACCGGGGAGCTGTTTTTT	CASSEGGTNTGELFF
NA	NA	TRBV19	TRBJ1-5	TGTGCCAGTACCCCAGCTCCAGGGGCTCGTCAGCCCCAGCATTTT	CASTPAPGARQPQHF
NA	TRBD2	TRBV15	TRBJ2-1	TGTGCCACCAGCAGAGCCCCGGGACTAGCGGACAATGAGCAGTTCTTC	CATSRAPGLADNEQFF
NA	NA	TRBV30	TRBJ2-7	TGTGCCTGGAGTAGGGTGGCGTCAAGCTCCTACGAGCAGTACTTC	CAWSRVASSSYEQYF
NA	NA	TRBV4-1	TRBJ1-2	TGCGCCAGCAGCCAAGATCTGACGCCCTATGGCTACACCTTC	CASSQDLTPYGYTF
NA	NA	TRBV7-9	TRBJ2-5	TGTGCCAGCAGCTCCCCCCGACAGCAGGGGAATCAAGAGACCCAGTACTTC	CASSSPRQQGNQETQYF
once	NA	TRBV5-1	TRBJ1-1	TGCGCCAGCAGCTTGTGGCCCCAGCGGACTGACACTGAAGCTTTCTTT	CASSLWPQRTDTEAFF
NA	TRBD1	TRBV5-6	TRBJ1-6	TGTGCCAGCAGCTGGGGACAGCCTACCTCACCCCTCCACTTT	CASSWGQPTSPLHF
NA	TRBD1	TRBV4-1	TRBJ1-1	TGCGCCAGCAGCCAGAGCGGACAGGGACACACTGAAGCTTTCTTT	CASSQSGQGHTEAFF
NA	TRBD1	TRBV18	TRBJ2-4	TGTGCCAGCTCACCGACAGGGGCCCCACTAGGCAAAAACATTCAGTACTTC	CASSPTGAPLGKNIQYF
NA	TRBD2	TRBV10-2	TRBJ2-7	TGCGCCAGCCGAGATAGCGGGGGAGAGTCCTACGAGCAGTACTTC	CASRDSGGESYEQYF
NA	NA	TRBV5-4	TRBJ1-2	TGTGCCAGCAGCGAGGCAGGGGATTTGGGCTACACCTTC	CASSEAGDLGYTF
NA	NA	TRBV6-1	TRBJ1-1	TGTGCCAGCAGTGGGACGCGATTGGGGAGCAAAGCTTTCTTT	CASSGTRLGSKAFF
NA	NA	TRBV19	TRBJ1-3	TGTGCCAGTAGTATCAGACAGATCTCTGGAAACACCATATATTTT	CASSIRQISGNTIYF
NA	NA	TRBV19	TRBJ1-1	TGTGCCAGTAGTATAGACGGTATTCCTGAAGCTTTCTTT	CASSIDGIPEAFF
once	NA	TRBV30	TRBJ1-5	TGTGCCTGGAGTCGAATGAGCAATCAGCCCCAGCATTTT	CAWSRMSNQPQHF
NA	NA	TRBV7-8	TRBJ2-5	TGTGCCAGCAGCCACCGACATAAGCAAGAGACCCAGTACTTC	CASSHRHKQETQYF